One sample yielded the 2 T cell receptor beta chains listed below, sequenced in a study of cytomegalovirus exposure and HLA in healthy donors. TCRdb's table, derived via immunoSEQ multiplex PCR, lists solely in-frame clones and lacks some. The profile shows about 130,000 clones, about 91% of them singletons. Input material: PBMCs. All receptors come from a young woman in good health and CMV-seronegative.

The rearrangement joins TRBV28 to TRBJ1-1; TRBD1 matches 10 bases. With 5 bases clipped from V and 6 bases from J, the junction kept 9 bases outside the gene matches. Per the germline V gene, CDR1 is MDHEN and CDR2 is SYDVKM. This CDR3 region has 15 residues. As DNA, the CDR3 is TGTGCCAGCAGTCCCCTCCGGGACAGGGGTTCTGAAGCTTTCTTT. This sequence encodes CASSPLRDRGSEAFF.

The V and J genes are TRBV4-3 and TRBJ2-3; perhaps TRBD2 as D (6 bases). Germline V gene lookup returns CDR1 LGHNA and CDR2 YSLEER. V lost 8 bases and J lost 2, with 14 bases in between. This CDR3 spans 14 amino acids. The CDR3 DNA sequence: TGCGCCAGCGCAAGGGACTTGCCCACAGATACGCAGTATTTT. Its translation: CASARDLPTDTQYF.